This T cell receptor beta chain appears in the sequencing data of a study of T-cell memory formation after mild COVID-19 (dated by TCRdb to the early 2020s). Context from the whole study: TCR sequence clusters from the two donors were found to be largely donor specific. The cohort comprised two young, previously healthy adult volunteers, one female and one male. T-cell clones expanding and contracting after mild COVID-19 in a couple of donors were tracked by longitudinal TCRalpha and TCRbeta repertoire sequencing. General study outcomes and caveats: Balanced CD4/CD8 phenotypes were observed for clones contracting from day 15 to 85, whereas a bias towards CD4+ was observed for a second wave of clones expanding from day 15 to 37. The second-wave clones that peaked on day 37 were not confirmed to be SARS-CoV-2 specific. Only a couple of mild cases were covered in the study, and larger cohorts including severe cases with pre-infection samples were considered necessary. Contracting CD4+ clones appeared mostly in the CM and EM memory subsets, whereas CD8+ clones were enriched in EMRA. Some responding clones were detected in pre-infection memory, which suggested that pre-existing cross-reactive memory T cells had joined the SARS-CoV-2 response.

After removal of 3 bases from V and 2 bases from J, the junction retains 12 bases not matched to a gene. The cysteine opens and the phenylalanine closes a CDR3 of 17 amino acids. Kept here is only the CDR3 DNA, which spans 51 bases and is read in frame from base 1. The germline V gene gives CDR1 as KGHSH and CDR2 as LQKENI. Ficoll-Paque density gradient centrifugation was used to isolate PBMCs. On this clonotype: Its antigen is unknown. There are no base qualities to consult, and no much larger clone falls within one base.

Sequencing was carried out with an Illumina NovaSeq 6000. TCRalpha and TCRbeta cDNA libraries were constructed by 5'RACE with constant-segment primers, with sample barcodes and unique molecular identifiers being introduced. Trizol reagent was used to extract RNA from every sample. Amplification of the libraries took two PCR steps, and the second step added a second sample barcode plus Illumina TruSeq adapters. Sequencing of the libraries was done on an Illumina NovaSeq, producing 2 x 150 bp paired-end reads. From the authors' description of their analysis: With migec v1.2.7, reads were demultiplexed and then collapsed into UMI-guided consensus sequences. Using mixcr v2.1.11, UMI consensuses were aligned to TRA and TRB V and J templates and then assembled into clonotypes. Expanded or contracted clonotypes were those called significant by both edgeR and NoisET, with noise models trained on biological replicates. For edgeR calls, a false discovery rate-adjusted p below 0.01 and a log2 fold-change threshold of 1 were applied. As an exploratory analysis of dynamics, max-normalized trajectories of the 1000 most abundant clonotypes were examined with PCA combined with hierarchical clustering. Each responding clone was given a CD4 or CD8 phenotype based on the CD4+ and CD8+ repertoires, which had been sequenced separately. Using fastp at Q25 and MiXCR, TCRdb reprocessed the public reads and kept productive beta chains. Rows are combined by CDR3 protein, so each entry shows the most common genes and DNA. TCRdb's processing, not the authors' own work, is the source of the V and J calls. The table for this sample lists 400,000 or so distinct CDR3 sequences; 15% to 20% of them were counted only once. Of the sample, around 8% is held by the ten largest clones.

The source of this sequence is an adult woman who had mild COVID-19 (a few samples of this study predate the infection). The sample titles of this study are shuffled in the database, so cell type and time point are left out; the donor was told from shared clones. The V and J segments used are TRBV18 and TRBJ1-2, with 7 middle bases fitting TRBD1. Specimen: PBMCs or a T cell subset sorted from them (not recorded which). The DNA sequence reads TGTGCCAGCTCACCGGCGCCGGGGACAGCAGTGAACTATGGCTACACCTTC. Translated, this gives CASSPAPGTAVNYGYTF.